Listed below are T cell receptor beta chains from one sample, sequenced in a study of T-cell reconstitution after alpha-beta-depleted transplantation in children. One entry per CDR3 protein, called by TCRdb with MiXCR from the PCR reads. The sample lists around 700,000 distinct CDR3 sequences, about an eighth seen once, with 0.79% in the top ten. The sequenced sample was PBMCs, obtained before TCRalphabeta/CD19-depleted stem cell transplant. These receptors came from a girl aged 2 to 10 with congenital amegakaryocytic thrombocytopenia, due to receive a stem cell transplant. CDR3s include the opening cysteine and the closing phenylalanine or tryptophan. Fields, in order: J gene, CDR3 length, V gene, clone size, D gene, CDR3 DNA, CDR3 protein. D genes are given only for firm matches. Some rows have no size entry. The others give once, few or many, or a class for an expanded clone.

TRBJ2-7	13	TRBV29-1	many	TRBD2	TGCAGCGTGGAAAGCGGGAGAAGCTACGAGCAGTACTTC	CSVESGRSYEQYF
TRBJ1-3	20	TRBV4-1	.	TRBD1	TGCGCCAGCAGCCAAGATCTCTCCCTTCTCCGGACAGGGGGCGGCGACACCATATATTTT	CASSQDLSLLRTGGGDTIYF
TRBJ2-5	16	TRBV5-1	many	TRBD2	TGCGCCAGCAGCCTGGCGGTAGCGGGAGCGAGAGAGACCCAGTACTTC	CASSLAVAGARETQYF
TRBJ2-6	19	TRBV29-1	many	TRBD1	TGCAGCGTTGAAACCTGGACGCGGGACAGGAGGACTGGGGCCAACGTCCTGACTTTC	CSVETWTRDRRTGANVLTF
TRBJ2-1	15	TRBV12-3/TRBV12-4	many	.	TGTGCCAGCAGTTTAAGGTCGGGACTGTTGGATGAGCAGTTCTTC	CASSLRSGLLDEQFF
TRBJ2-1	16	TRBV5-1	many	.	TGCGCCAGCAGCTTGGCCCCACTAGTGGGAGGCAATGAGCAGTTCTTC	CASSLAPLVGGNEQFF
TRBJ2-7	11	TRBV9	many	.	TGTGCCAGCAGCCCGACTGGCGAGCAGTACTTC	CASSPTGEQYF
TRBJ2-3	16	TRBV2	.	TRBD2	TGTGCCAGCAGTGACCGACTAGCGGGAGGGAGAGATACGCAGTATTTT	CASSDRLAGGRDTQYF
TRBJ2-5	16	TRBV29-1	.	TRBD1	TGCAGCGTGTTGGGGGGACAGGAAATTGGCCAAGAGACCCAGTACTTC	CSVLGGQEIGQETQYF
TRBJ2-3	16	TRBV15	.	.	TGTGCCACCAGCAGCCTCGCGGTTTCAAGCACAGATACGCAGTATTTT	CATSSLAVSSTDTQYF
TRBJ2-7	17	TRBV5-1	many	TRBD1	TGCGCCAGCAGCTCACCCGAGGACAGGGGGTTTTACTACGAGCAGTACTTC	CASSSPEDRGFYYEQYF
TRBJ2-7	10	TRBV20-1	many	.	TGCAGTGCGGAGTCCTACGAGCAGTACTTC	CSAESYEQYF
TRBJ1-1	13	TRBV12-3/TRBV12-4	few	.	TGTGCCAGCAGTTGGGGGGGGACCACTGAAGCTTTCTTT	CASSWGGTTEAFF
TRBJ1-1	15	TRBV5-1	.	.	TGCGCCAGCAGCGACCCCCTGAGGGGAGGAACTGAAGCTTTCTTT	CASSDPLRGGTEAFF
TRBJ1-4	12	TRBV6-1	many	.	TGTGCCAGCAGTCCTAATACCGGGAAACTGTTTTTT	CASSPNTGKLFF
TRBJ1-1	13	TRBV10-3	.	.	TGTGCCATCTCCCGTGACGGCAACACTGAAGCTTTCTTT	CAISRDGNTEAFF
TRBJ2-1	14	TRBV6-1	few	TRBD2	TGTGCCAGTGGGGACGGACTAGCGGGAGTTGAGCAGTTCTTC	CASGDGLAGVEQFF
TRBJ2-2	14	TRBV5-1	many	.	TGCGCCAGCAGCTTGGGAAGGGGTCCCGGGGAGCTGTTTTTT	CASSLGRGPGELFF
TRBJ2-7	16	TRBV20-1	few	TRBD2	TGCAGTGCTCAAGGACTAGCGGGAGGGCCGGGCCACGAGCAGTACTTC	CSAQGLAGGPGHEQYF
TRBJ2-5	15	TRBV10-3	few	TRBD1	TGTGCCATCAGTACGGACAGGGGGAGGCAAGAGACCCAGTACTTC	CAISTDRGRQETQYF
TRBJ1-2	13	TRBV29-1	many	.	TGCAGCGTTGGCGCGCGCCGGAACTATGGCTACACCTTC	CSVGARRNYGYTF
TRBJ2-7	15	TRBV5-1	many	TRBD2	TGCGCCAGCAAAGGGCAGCGGGAGGACTCCTACGAGCAGTACTTC	CASKGQREDSYEQYF
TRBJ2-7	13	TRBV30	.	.	TGTGCCTGGAGTTCAGGGAATCATTGCGAGCAGTACTTC	CAWSSGNHCEQYF
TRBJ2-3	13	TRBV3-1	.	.	TGTGCCAGCAGCCCCAGGCTTGCAGATACGCAGTATTTT	CASSPRLADTQYF